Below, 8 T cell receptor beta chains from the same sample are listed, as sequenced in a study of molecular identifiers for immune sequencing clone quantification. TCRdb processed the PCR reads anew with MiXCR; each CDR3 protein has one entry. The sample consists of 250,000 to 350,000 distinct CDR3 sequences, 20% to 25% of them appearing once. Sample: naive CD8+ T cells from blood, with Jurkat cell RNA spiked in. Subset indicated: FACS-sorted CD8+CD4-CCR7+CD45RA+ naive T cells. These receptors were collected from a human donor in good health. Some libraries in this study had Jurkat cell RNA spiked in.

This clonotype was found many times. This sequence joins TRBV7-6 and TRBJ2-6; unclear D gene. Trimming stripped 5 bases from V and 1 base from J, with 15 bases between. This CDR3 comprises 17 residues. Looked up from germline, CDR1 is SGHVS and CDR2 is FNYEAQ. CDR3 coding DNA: TGTGCCAGCAGCGCCCACCCCGCCTTTTCTGGGGCCAACGTCCTGACTTTC. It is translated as CASSAHPAFSGANVLTF.

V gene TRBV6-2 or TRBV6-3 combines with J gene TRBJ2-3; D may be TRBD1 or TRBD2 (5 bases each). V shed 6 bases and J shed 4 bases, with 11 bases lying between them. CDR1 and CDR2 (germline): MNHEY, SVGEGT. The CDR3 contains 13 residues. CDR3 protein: CASRVRGPDTQYF. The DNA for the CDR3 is TGTGCCAGCAGGGTGAGGGGCCCAGATACGCAGTATTTT.

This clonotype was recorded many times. CDR3 in DNA: TGTGCCAGCAGCCAACACCTAGGGACAGTAGCCTTAATGAACACTGAAGCTTTCTTT. It yields the protein CASSQHLGTVALMNTEAFF. The rearrangement links TRBV3-1 to TRBJ1-1; the match to TRBD1 covers 7 bases. After removal of 2 bases from V and 0 bases from J, the junction contained 15 bases not matched to a gene. The germline V gene encodes CDR1 LGHDT and CDR2 YNNKEL (reference sequence). The CDR3 consists of 19 residues.

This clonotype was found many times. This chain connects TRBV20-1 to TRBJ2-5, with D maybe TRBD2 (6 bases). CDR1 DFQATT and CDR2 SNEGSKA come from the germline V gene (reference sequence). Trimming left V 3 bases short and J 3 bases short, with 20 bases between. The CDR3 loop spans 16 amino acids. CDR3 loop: CSASGGIGAQEETQYF. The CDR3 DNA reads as TGCAGTGCTAGTGGGGGGATCGGAGCGCAAGAAGAGACCCAGTACTTC.

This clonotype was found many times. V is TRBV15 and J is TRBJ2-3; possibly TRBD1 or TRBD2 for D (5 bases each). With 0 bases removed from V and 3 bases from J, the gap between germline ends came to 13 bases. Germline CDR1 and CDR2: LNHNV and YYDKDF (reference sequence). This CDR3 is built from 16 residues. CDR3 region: CATSRDWGVATDTQYF. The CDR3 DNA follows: TGTGCCACCAGCAGAGATTGGGGCGTAGCGACAGATACGCAGTATTTT.

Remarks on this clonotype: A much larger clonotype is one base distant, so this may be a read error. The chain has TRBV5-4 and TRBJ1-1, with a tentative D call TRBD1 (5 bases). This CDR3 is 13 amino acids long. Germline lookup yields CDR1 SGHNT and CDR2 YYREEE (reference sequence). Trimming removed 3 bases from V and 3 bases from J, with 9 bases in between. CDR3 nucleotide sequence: TGTGCCAGCAGCTGGGGACTGTACACTGAAGCTTTCTTT. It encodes CASSWGLYTEAFF.

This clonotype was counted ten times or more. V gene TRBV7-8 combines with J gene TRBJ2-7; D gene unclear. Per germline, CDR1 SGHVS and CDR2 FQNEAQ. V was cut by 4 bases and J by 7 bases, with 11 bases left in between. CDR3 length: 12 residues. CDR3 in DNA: TGTGCCAGCAGCTCTGTCCTGGGGGAGCAGTACTTC. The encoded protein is CASSSVLGEQYF.

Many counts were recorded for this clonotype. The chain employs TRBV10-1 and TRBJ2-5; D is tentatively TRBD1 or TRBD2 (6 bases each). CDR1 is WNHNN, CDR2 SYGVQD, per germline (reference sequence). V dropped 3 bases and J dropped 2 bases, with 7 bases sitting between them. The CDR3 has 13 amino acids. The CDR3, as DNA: TGCGCCAGCAGTGAAGGGGGGCAAGAGACCCAGTACTTC. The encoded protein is CASSEGGQETQYF.